This T cell receptor (beta chain) originates from a study of cytomegalovirus exposure and HLA in healthy donors (TCRdb year 2017). Context from the whole study: In an earlier analysis of approximately 640 of the donors, approximately 260 Gb of sequence data and some 100 million unique TCR beta sequences from some 170 million T cells were reported. An early release that covered several hundred HLA-typed donors contained 300 to 350 gigabases of sequencing data and about 84 million unique TCR sequences. Among the approximately 430 genotyped donors, approximately 82% belonged to the genetic ancestry cluster associated with self-reported Caucasian donors. The aim of the study was to test whether cataloging public T cell receptors could identify signatures of past pathogen exposure. The study profiled the T cell repertoires of hundreds of subjects by immunosequencing and related them to cytomegalovirus serostatus. Along with the approximately 670-subject first cohort, a separate validation cohort of approximately 110 different subjects was used. To predict cytomegalovirus infection status, the study combined high-throughput TCR immunosequencing, statistical association of individual TCRs with disease status, and machine learning. In a later analysis, previously published TCR beta repertoires from roughly 710 donors were re-analyzed and high-resolution HLA genotyping was added so that TCR occurrence patterns could be studied. Rather than drawing on any new phenotypic data, the later analysis identified candidate immune exposures from TCR beta sequences and the way those sequences occurred across donors. An earlier analysis of around 580 of the donors used high-throughput TCR beta sequencing to judge whether each TCR beta V gene segment behaved as functional or pseudogenic. Donor age, sex, ethnicity and CMV serostatus were compiled alongside the repertoire data. A later genetic analysis used genome-wide SNP genotypes for about three fifths of the 666 donors, treating that subset as a discovery cohort. All discovery cohort repertoires had been generated on a single sequencing platform. Class I and class II HLA loci were covered by the typing at four-digit resolution. Typing coverage differed by locus: A, B, C, DRB1 and DQB1 were typed in roughly 620-640 donors, DQA1 in 522, DPA1 in 600 to 610, and DPB1 in about 450. Roughly 5 DR-DQ haplotypes were handled as single units for association and clustering, since linkage in the cohort was strong. Across some 400 genotyped donors of the cohort, an average of 235,054 unique TCR beta nucleotide sequences per donor were sequenced, and 15% to 20% of those sequences were non-productive. The paper's findings and limits, for the study overall: The authors suggested that the approach could potentially be generalized to other disease states and immunological phenotypes. Most TCR sequences were seen in very few donors, while some public TCRs were found in many individuals. Linkage disequilibrium might explain the correlated functional status among segregating V segments, but an unknown experimental factor could not be ruled out. A further reported finding was that TCR beta sequences accurately predicted the HLA-A and HLA-B alleles for most subjects in the first cohort. The classifier was reported to diagnose cytomegalovirus status with high specificity and sensitivity in both the original and validation cohorts. In an earlier analysis of roughly 560 of the donors, most TCR beta V segments were observed in productive rearrangements about 90% or about 30% of the time, broadly matching IMGT annotations. In vitro tests confirmed that three of the cytomegalovirus-associated TCR beta chains recognize cytomegalovirus antigens. A total of 150 or so TCR beta chains were listed by the study as associated with cytomegalovirus. In a later analysis, HLA-associated TCR beta chains showed more clonal expansion and lower generation probabilities than non-associated chains that were equally common. Some IMGT-functional V segments, including TRBV6-2 and TRBV6-3, could not be distinguished by the 87-base-pair reads and were therefore excluded. Strong co-occurrence of HLA alleles, especially DR and DQ, made assigning TCR associations to individual alleles difficult. In a later genetic analysis, fewer N-insertions in productive TCRs were reported among donors in an Asian-associated ancestry cluster than the approximately 670-donor mean. The sequencing pipeline was judged likely to have produced a cluster of highly shared sequence variants as a technical artifact. In a later analysis, the rate of TCR association differed among HLA loci, with DRB1 alleles having the most associated TCRs and HLA-C alleles having the fewest. The presence/absence analyses assumed that sequencing depth was roughly uniform across donors, and that assumption may not be true. In this cohort, only TCR beta chains were sequenced, and detectable features were limited by the absence of alpha or paired-chain data. CMV serostatus was the only immune exposure information available for the cohort. Fewer than 20 rarely observed V segments, including chromosome 9 orphons, were excluded from the earlier analysis of just under 600 of the donors because counts were too low. Because HLA typing was unavailable for some donors at each locus, only the typed subset was used in association tests. A later analysis reported that several top co-occurrence clusters appeared linked to parvovirus B19, influenza, CMV and Epstein-Barr virus. Most CMV-associated TCR beta chains appeared to be HLA-restricted in a later analysis, and the HLA associations seemed to be driven largely by CMV exposure. At a false discovery rate of 0.05, a later analysis linked around 15,000 TCR beta sequences to specific HLA alleles. An association between a missense DCLRE1C variant and V-gene and J-gene trimming of TCR beta chains was found in a later genetic analysis and replicated in an independent cohort.

Library construction relied on the immunoSEQ multiplex PCR assay. For the multiplex PCR, a mixture combining 60 forward primers for TCR Vbeta segments and 13 reverse primers for TCR Jbeta segments was used. A multiplex PCR assay on genomic DNA amplified the CDR3 region of rearranged TCR beta genes. The amplified TCR beta libraries were sequenced on the Illumina HiSeq System as 87-base-pair reads. The paper's processing steps were these. Across the 700 or so repertoires, a later analysis counted roughly 77 million unique TCR beta chains, 9 million to 14 million of which were shared by at least two donors. Raw reads were error-corrected and collapsed into unique sequences by a nearest-neighbor algorithm in which closely related sequences were merged to remove PCR and sequencing errors. CDR3 sequences were aligned to IMGT reference sequences to assign V, D and J gene segments. Each retained sequence needed at least a six-nucleotide match to both a V gene segment and a J gene segment. A rearrangement was called productive if the CDR3 had no stop codons and remained in frame with V and J, and every other rearrangement was called non-productive. Following IMGT convention, CDR3 was defined as the stretch from the second conserved V-encoded cysteine up to the conserved J-encoded phenylalanine. Sequences without an unambiguous match to a single V gene segment were excluded from the earlier analysis of about 600 of the donors. An earlier analysis of approximately 590 of the donors classified V segments as functional when productive rearrangements were above 56.7% and as segregating when the standard deviation between donors was above 5%. To diagnose cytomegalovirus status from the catalog of TCR beta chain sequences, a statistical classification framework was built. In a later analysis, TCR nucleotide sequences were compared against IMGT/GENE-DB human TR gene sequences so that V and J genes could be assigned. A later analysis assigned CDR3 sequences and most-parsimonious VDJ recombination scenarios with the TCRdist pipeline. In a later analysis, each TCR beta chain was defined by its CDR3 amino acid sequence together with its V-gene family, and reads without a unique V-gene family were excluded. To address suspected cross-contamination and a sequencing artifact, a later analysis removed 592 highly shared, low-generation-probability nucleotide sequences. For each public chain, a later analysis derived a clonal expansion index from normalized ranks of inferred template counts within each repertoire. Generation probabilities in a later analysis came from a VDJ recombination model fitted to out-of-frame rearrangements, and those results were checked against IGoR. Hypergeometric tests were used in a later analysis to score TCR-TCR, TCR-HLA and TCR-CMV co-occurrence, with a repertoire-size bias correction applied to the TCR pairs. False discovery rates were estimated in a later analysis by permuting HLA or CMV assignments 20 times. In a later analysis, co-occurring TCRs were grouped using DBSCAN, and TCRdist sequence similarity was added for clustering within HLA-allele-positive subsets. Repertoires with fewer than 30,000 or more than 120,000 public chains were left out of co-occurrence clustering, as were four to six repertoires with anomalous nucleotide sharing. This is the immuneACCESS table as TCRdb keeps it, with only in-frame sequences that have V and J called. A part of the clones is gone; compared with another copy, unresolved V genes explain less than half, and the rest is unexplained. V, J and clone size were drawn from that table, and D and trimming were deduced from the DNA. Within this sample are nearly 110,000 clones, with about three quarters of them counted one time only. The ten largest make up roughly 6.5% of the sample.

With respect to this clone: What this receptor recognizes is not known. Qualities for individual bases were not recorded, and no much larger clone is one base off.

Spanning cysteine to phenylalanine, the CDR3 consists of 15 amino acids. Kept here is only the CDR3 DNA, which spans 45 bases and is read in frame from base 1. Trimming accounts for 3 bases at V and 7 bases at J, while the number of junction bases matched to no gene is 7. CDR1 and CDR2, looked up from the germline V gene, are LGHNA and YNFKEQ. The cohort was made up of under 800 healthy bone marrow donors. All cohort members were sampled while nominally healthy, although unrecorded immune exposures were likely present. The donor was CMV seropositive and was included in the group of 250 to 300 seropositive cohort members. A peripheral blood sample was collected from each donor, and TCR beta sequencing was performed on peripheral blood mononuclear cells. The Qiagen DNeasy Blood Extraction Kit was used to extract genomic DNA from the blood cell samples.

This TCR came from a woman in her forties or fifties in good health and CMV-seropositive. The chain links TRBV4-2 with TRBJ1-2; TRBD1 aligns with 11 central bases. Sequencing was carried out using PBMCs. The CDR3 protein sequence reads: CASSHGQGAGFGYTF. The nucleotide sequence reads TGTGCCAGCAGCCACGGACAGGGGGCAGGATTTGGCTACACCTTC.